This T cell receptor beta chain was observed in a study of control samples from healthy donors and cancer patients (dated by TCRdb to the early 2020s). The library came from the immunoSEQ multiplex PCR assay. In its TCRdb copy, this immuneACCESS table keeps in-frame sequences only and misses some clones. Where compared with another copy, unresolved V genes explain less than half of these, and the others have no known cause. A total of some 100,000 clones appear in this sample, about nine tenths of them only once. The biggest ten clones account for under 4.5% of the sample. Spanning cysteine to phenylalanine, the CDR3 consists of 14 amino acids. The sequence is cut down to CDR3 DNA, 42 bases in frame from base 1. V lost 4 bases and J lost 5 bases; the stretch between them is 16 bases long. CDR1 and CDR2 were assigned from the germline V gene as SGHRS and YFSETQ. A remark on this clone: It lacks a known antigen. Within one base of it there is no much larger clone, and no base qualities were kept.

The sequenced material came from blood. The chain links TRBV5-1 with TRBJ2-7, with no D gene named confidently. The sequence was collected from a human donor in good health. The donor label of this sample is uncertain. The sequenced DNA is TGCGCCAGCAGCACCGACACTGCGTTCGACGAGCAGTACTTC. Its protein product is CASSTDTAFDEQYF.